The T cell receptor (beta chain) described here comes from a study of blood T cell repertoires in COVID-19. Study details: Donors in the United States, Italy and Spain gave samples during acute or convalescent COVID-19.

Sequencing used immunoSEQ multiplex PCR; TCRdb keeps in-frame clones, though not all of them. The table includes just over 650,000 clones, approximately 90% detected once. Trimming left V 1 base short and J 4 bases short, with 9 bases between. The germline gives CDR1 MGHRA, CDR2 YSYEKL. CDR3 length: 14 residues. The origin of this receptor is a woman aged 18-29 years with acute or convalescent COVID-19. J is TRBJ2-3 and V is TRBV4-1, with D possibly matching TRBD2 (5 bases). The source material was peripheral blood. In DNA, the CDR3 is TGCGCCAGCAGCCAAGGGACTTTTCCAGATACGCAGTATTTT. Its translation: CASSQGTFPDTQYF.